A selection of T cell receptor beta chains follows, all from one sample in a study of cytomegalovirus exposure and HLA in healthy donors. The table came from immunoSEQ multiplex PCR; TCRdb's copy has only in-frame clones and leaves some out. The sample includes under 150,000 clones, 80% to 90% of them seen just once. Specimen: PBMCs. These receptors came from a man in his fifties in good health and CMV-seronegative. CDR3s include the opening cysteine and the closing phenylalanine or tryptophan. The order of the fields is V gene, J gene, D gene, clone size, CDR3 protein, CDR3 DNA. A D gene is named only where the DNA matches it firmly. Size is omitted from some rows. Given values are once, few, many or a class for expanded clones.

V gene: TRBV29-1
J gene: TRBJ1-2
D gene: TRBD1
clone size: .
CDR3 protein: CSVVKGAGYGYTF
CDR3 DNA: TGCAGCGTTGTAAAGGGGGCGGGTTATGGCTACACCTTC

V gene: TRBV4-1
J gene: TRBJ2-1
D gene: .
clone size: .
CDR3 protein: CASRSGQRNNEQFF
CDR3 DNA: TGCGCCAGCCGCTCCGGACAGAGAAACAATGAGCAGTTCTTC

V gene: TRBV25-1
J gene: TRBJ1-6
D gene: .
clone size: .
CDR3 protein: CASSERRNSPLHF
CDR3 DNA: TGTGCCAGCAGTGAACGCAGAAATTCACCCCTCCACTTT

V gene: TRBV4-1
J gene: TRBJ1-1
D gene: .
clone size: .
CDR3 protein: CASSLGHTNTEAFF
CDR3 DNA: TGCGCCAGCAGCCTAGGACATACGAACACTGAAGCTTTCTTT

V gene: TRBV7-3
J gene: TRBJ2-2
D gene: .
clone size: .
CDR3 protein: CASSFRTGELFF
CDR3 DNA: TGTGCCAGCAGCTTTCGCACCGGGGAGCTGTTTTTT

V gene: TRBV9
J gene: TRBJ1-2
D gene: TRBD1
clone size: .
CDR3 protein: CASSVRTGGLNYGYTF
CDR3 DNA: TGTGCCAGCAGCGTTAGGACAGGGGGCCTGAACTATGGCTACACCTTC

V gene: TRBV7-9
J gene: TRBJ2-1
D gene: .
clone size: .
CDR3 protein: CASNRVLNEQFF
CDR3 DNA: TGTGCCAGCAACCGCGTTCTGAATGAGCAGTTCTTC

V gene: TRBV5-3
J gene: TRBJ2-3
D gene: .
clone size: few
CDR3 protein: CARSSTGHLTQYF
CDR3 DNA: TGTGCCAGAAGCTCCACGGGACATCTAACGCAGTATTTT

V gene: TRBV9
J gene: TRBJ1-6
D gene: .
clone size: once
CDR3 protein: CASSETQTHNSPLHF
CDR3 DNA: TGTGCCAGCAGCGAAACCCAGACACATAATTCACCCCTCCACTTT

V gene: TRBV19
J gene: TRBJ1-2
D gene: .
clone size: .
CDR3 protein: CASSMQQGYGYTF
CDR3 DNA: TGTGCCAGTAGTATGCAACAGGGATATGGCTACACCTTC

V gene: TRBV11-3
J gene: TRBJ2-7
D gene: .
clone size: .
CDR3 protein: CASSLSLRRRASYEQYF
CDR3 DNA: TGTGCCAGCAGCTTATCCCTGAGGAGGCGGGCGAGCTACGAGCAGTACTTC

V gene: TRBV7-2
J gene: TRBJ2-7
D gene: TRBD2
clone size: .
CDR3 protein: CASSLVRLAGGYEQYF
CDR3 DNA: TGTGCCAGCAGCTTAGTCAGGCTAGCGGGGGGGTACGAGCAGTACTTC

V gene: TRBV5-1
J gene: TRBJ1-1
D gene: .
clone size: .
CDR3 protein: CASSQSGGTEAFF
CDR3 DNA: TGCGCCAGCAGCCAGAGCGGGGGCACTGAAGCTTTCTTT

V gene: TRBV19
J gene: TRBJ1-2
D gene: .
clone size: .
CDR3 protein: CASIVSTGSPYGYTF
CDR3 DNA: TGTGCCAGTATCGTCTCCACAGGGAGTCCCTATGGCTACACCTTC

V gene: TRBV6-6
J gene: TRBJ2-7
D gene: .
clone size: .
CDR3 protein: CASSQVLAGAPYEQYF
CDR3 DNA: TGTGCCAGCAGTCAGGTCCTGGCGGGGGCGCCCTACGAGCAGTACTTC

V gene: TRBV27
J gene: TRBJ2-7
D gene: TRBD1
clone size: once
CDR3 protein: CASARRVVLGQGINEQYF
CDR3 DNA: TGTGCCAGCGCCAGGAGGGTGGTCTTGGGACAGGGGATAAACGAGCAGTACTTC

V gene: TRBV30
J gene: TRBJ2-1
D gene: .
clone size: .
CDR3 protein: CAWSRGNYNEQFF
CDR3 DNA: TGTGCCTGGAGTAGAGGAAACTACAATGAGCAGTTCTTC

V gene: TRBV4-1
J gene: TRBJ2-7
D gene: .
clone size: .
CDR3 protein: CASSQLARTSYEQYF
CDR3 DNA: TGCGCCAGCAGCCAACTAGCGCGTACTTCCTACGAGCAGTACTTC

V gene: TRBV2
J gene: TRBJ2-3
D gene: .
clone size: .
CDR3 protein: CASSGWGVGASQSTDTQYF
CDR3 DNA: TGTGCCAGCAGTGGGTGGGGGGTCGGAGCTTCCCAAAGCACAGATACGCAGTATTTT

V gene: TRBV5-1
J gene: TRBJ2-7
D gene: TRBD2
clone size: .
CDR3 protein: CAIKRGGLYEQYF
CDR3 DNA: TGCGCCATCAAGCGGGGGGGCTTATACGAGCAGTACTTC

V gene: TRBV5-1
J gene: TRBJ1-1
D gene: TRBD1
clone size: .
CDR3 protein: CASTFGQGASEAFF
CDR3 DNA: TGCGCCAGCACTTTTGGACAGGGGGCCTCTGAAGCTTTCTTT

V gene: TRBV5-6
J gene: TRBJ1-2
D gene: .
clone size: .
CDR3 protein: CASSLSAVRHRGYTF
CDR3 DNA: TGTGCCAGCAGCTTGAGTGCAGTCAGGCATCGGGGCTACACCTTC

V gene: TRBV6-6
J gene: TRBJ2-1
D gene: TRBD2
clone size: .
CDR3 protein: CASTRLAGDAYNEQFF
CDR3 DNA: TGTGCCAGCACCCGACTAGCGGGGGACGCCTACAATGAGCAGTTCTTC

V gene: TRBV5-1
J gene: TRBJ1-1
D gene: .
clone size: .
CDR3 protein: CASSLEFRWNTEAFF
CDR3 DNA: TGCGCCAGCAGCTTGGAGTTTCGGTGGAACACTGAAGCTTTCTTT

V gene: TRBV5-6
J gene: TRBJ1-2
D gene: .
clone size: once
CDR3 protein: CASSKGGLDYGYTF
CDR3 DNA: TGTGCCAGCAGCAAGGGGGGGTTGGACTATGGCTACACCTTC

V gene: TRBV6-6
J gene: TRBJ2-7
D gene: TRBD2
clone size: .
CDR3 protein: CASSQAGGSYEQYF
CDR3 DNA: TGTGCCAGCAGTCAGGCGGGGGGGTCCTACGAGCAGTACTTC

V gene: TRBV2
J gene: TRBJ1-1
D gene: .
clone size: few
CDR3 protein: CASSAARAFF
CDR3 DNA: TGTGCCAGCAGTGCGGCCAGGGCTTTCTTT

V gene: TRBV15
J gene: TRBJ1-2
D gene: .
clone size: .
CDR3 protein: CATHSTGLVDGYTF
CDR3 DNA: TGTGCCACCCATTCCACAGGTCTTGTGGATGGCTACACCTTC